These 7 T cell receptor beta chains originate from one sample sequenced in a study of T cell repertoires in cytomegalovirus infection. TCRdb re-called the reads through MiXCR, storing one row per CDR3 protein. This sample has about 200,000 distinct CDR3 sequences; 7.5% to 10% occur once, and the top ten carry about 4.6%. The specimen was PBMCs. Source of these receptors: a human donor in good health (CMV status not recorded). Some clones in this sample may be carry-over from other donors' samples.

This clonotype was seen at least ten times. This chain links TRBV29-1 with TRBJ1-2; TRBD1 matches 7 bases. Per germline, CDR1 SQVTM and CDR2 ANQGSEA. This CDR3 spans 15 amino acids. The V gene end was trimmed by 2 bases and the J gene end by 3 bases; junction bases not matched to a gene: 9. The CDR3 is CSVEPQGWSDYGYTF. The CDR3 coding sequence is TGCAGCGTTGAACCACAGGGGTGGTCCGACTATGGCTACACCTTC.

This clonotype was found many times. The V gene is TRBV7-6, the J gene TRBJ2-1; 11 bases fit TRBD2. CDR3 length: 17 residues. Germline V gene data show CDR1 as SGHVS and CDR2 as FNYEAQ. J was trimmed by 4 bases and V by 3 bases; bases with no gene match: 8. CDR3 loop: CASSFGTSGDKYNEQFF. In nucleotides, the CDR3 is TGTGCCAGCAGCTTTGGGACTAGCGGAGACAAGTACAATGAGCAGTTCTTC.

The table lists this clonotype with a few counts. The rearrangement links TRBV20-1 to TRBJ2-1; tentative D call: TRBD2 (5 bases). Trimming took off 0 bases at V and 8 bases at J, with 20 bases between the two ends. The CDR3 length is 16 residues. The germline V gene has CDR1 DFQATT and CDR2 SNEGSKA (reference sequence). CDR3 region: CSARDVVGVTLHEQFF. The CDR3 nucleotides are TGCAGTGCTAGAGATGTGGTGGGAGTTACGTTGCATGAGCAGTTCTTC.

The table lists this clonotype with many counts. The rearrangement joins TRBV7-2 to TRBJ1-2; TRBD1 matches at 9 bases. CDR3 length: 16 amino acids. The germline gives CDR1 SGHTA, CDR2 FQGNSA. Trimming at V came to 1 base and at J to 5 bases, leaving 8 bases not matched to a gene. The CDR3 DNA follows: TGTGCCAGCAGCTTAGAATTTGGGACAGGGCTTTATGGCTACACCTTC. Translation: CASSLEFGTGLYGYTF.

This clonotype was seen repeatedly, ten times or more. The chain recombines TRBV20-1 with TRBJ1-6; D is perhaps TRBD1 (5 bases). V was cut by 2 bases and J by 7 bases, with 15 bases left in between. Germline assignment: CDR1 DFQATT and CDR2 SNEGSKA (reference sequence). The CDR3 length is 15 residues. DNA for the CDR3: TGCAGTGCTAGATCGTGGGGACCGTGGAATTCACCCCTCCACTTT. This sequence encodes CSARSWGPWNSPLHF.

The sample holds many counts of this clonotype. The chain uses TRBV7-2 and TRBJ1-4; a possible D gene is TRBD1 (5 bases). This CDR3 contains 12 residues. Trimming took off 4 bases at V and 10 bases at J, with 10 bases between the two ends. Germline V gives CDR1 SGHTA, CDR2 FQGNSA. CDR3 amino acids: CASSSDGGKLFF. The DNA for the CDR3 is TGTGCCAGCAGCTCCGACGGGGGAAAACTGTTTTTT.

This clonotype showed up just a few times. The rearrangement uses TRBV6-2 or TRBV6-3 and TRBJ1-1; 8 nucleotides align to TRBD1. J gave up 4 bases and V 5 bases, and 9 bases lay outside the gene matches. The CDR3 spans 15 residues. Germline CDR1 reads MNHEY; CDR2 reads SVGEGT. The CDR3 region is CASSQTLTGGTEAFF. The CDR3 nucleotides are TGTGCCAGCAGTCAGACCCTAACAGGGGGCACTGAAGCTTTCTTT.